Given below is one T cell receptor (beta chain) in context. Its antigen remains undetermined. The record has no base qualities; no much larger clone is one base away. The data were taken from a study of somatic mutations in cytotoxic T cells in rheumatoid arthritis (TCRdb year 2017). With regard to the full study: Patient peripheral blood (under 31 ml EDTA) was drawn right after diagnosis and before any treatment started. Some T-cell populations stained with V beta antibodies were sorted by flow on a FACSAria II or Sony SH800 to nearly 100% purity, with sorted V beta1+ cells additionally subjected to TCRB sequencing. To characterize clonality, the study used TCRB deep sequencing while asking whether somatic mutations are carried by expanded CD8+ T-cell clones in newly diagnosed, untreated rheumatoid arthritis. For 60 to 80 rheumatoid arthritis patients and 15 to 20 healthy controls, TCRB deep sequencing was carried out. Patient and control groups had essentially identical median ages.

The immunoSEQ assay was applied to genomic DNA for TCRB CDR3 sequencing. The study's processing was this. Patient CD8+ clones larger than 1% were compared against published virus-specific TCRB sequences, and only a few matched. The analyses included only productive TCRB rearrangements. Clonality was calculated as a Shannon entropy-based productive clonality index, and a clone was defined by a unique TCRB CDR3 sequence. To calculate repertoire overlap between two samples, the template counts of each clone were considered relative to each sample's total templates. V-gene usage from TCRB sequencing and V-gene usage measured by flow cytometry were correlated (Spearman r of approximately 0.59). TCRdb provides this immuneACCESS table in a form limited to in-frame rearrangements. Some clones are lacking; in checked studies, under half of them reflect an unresolved V gene, and why the rest are absent is not known. V, J and clone size reflect that table, while D and trimming were determined from the DNA. The sample profile shows 25,000 to 35,000 clones; 75% to 85% of them were found once. Of the sample, just under 8.5% falls within the top ten clones.

Counted from cysteine to phenylalanine, this CDR3 has 12 amino acids. The DNA shown is the 36-base CDR3, in frame from base 1. As encoded in the germline V gene, CDR1 is SGHDT while CDR2 is YYEEEE. V is cut by 3 bases and J by 5 bases, and the space between the germline ends is 6 bases. The investigation overall reported the following: No adjustment for multiple comparisons was made for the slight TRBV07 underrepresentation in patients. Several identical CD8+ TCRB sequences were found in both blood and synovial fluid, and in about an eighth of the 65 patients the largest CD8+ clone exceeded 20% of CD8+ cells. In patients, CD8+ clonality rose with age (Spearman r=0.49), which was not the case in healthy controls. Rheumatoid arthritis patients and age-matched healthy controls did not significantly differ in CD8+ T-cell clonality. It was unknown which antigens the expanded CD8+ clones targeted, and their absence from virus-specific databases did not exclude viral specificity.

CD4+ and CD8+ cells were isolated by positive magnetic bead selection on an AutoMACS, and purity was checked by flow cytometry. After a first flow cytometry screen using a TCR V beta antibody panel, clonal expansions were characterized through TCRB deep sequencing of sorted CD8+ fractions. Peripheral blood mononuclear cells were obtained using density gradient separation with Ficoll-Paque PLUS. DNA was extracted from CD4-enriched, CD8-enriched or PBMC samples with Nucleospin Tissue or Tissue XS kits and quantified with a Qubit 2.0 fluorometer. The receptor's source is an adult with rheumatoid arthritis. Material: CD8+ T cells sorted from blood. Here the chain combines TRBV5-6 and TRBJ2-1; the D gene cannot be resolved reliably. The CDR3 amino acid sequence is: CASSSWDNEQFF. The base sequence is TGTGCCAGCAGCTCATGGGACAATGAGCAGTTCTTC. Full variable domain (CDR3 extended with the reference TRBV5-6 and TRBJ2-1 proteins): DAGVTQSPTHLIKTRGQQVTLRCSPKSGHDTVSWYQQALGQGPQFIFQYYEEEERQRGNFPDRFSGHQFPNYSSELNVNALLLGDSALYLCASSSWDNEQFFGPGTRLTVL.